These 31 T cell receptor beta chains were all obtained from the same sample, sequenced in a study of blood T cells in healthy people across ages. For the second PCR, which ran for about 7 to 11 cycles, a sample-barcoded 5' primer and a J-beta primer mix were used. One entry per CDR3 protein results from TCRdb running MiXCR on the 5' RACE reads. In the table there are 760,000 or so distinct CDR3 sequences, about 25% of which are singletons. This sample was also put to use in a study of T cells of mothers and their children.

Sample: blood. The receptor set was obtained from a boy aged 5-17 years in good health.

This clonotype was seen a few times. This CDR3 reads CASSPWRSNQPQHF. DNA for the CDR3: TGTGCCAGCAGCCCATGGAGGTCCAATCAGCCCCAGCATTTT. The chain uses TRBV5-6 and TRBJ1-5; no reliable D call. Trimming shortened V by 4 bases and J by 3 bases, and 11 bases separated the two germline ends. The CDR3 is made up of 14 amino acids. Germline V lookup: CDR1 SGHDT, CDR2 YYEEEE.

This clonotype turned up a few times. The V gene is TRBV29-1, the J gene TRBJ2-7, with TRBD1 as a possible D gene (6 bases). Trimming cost V 4 bases and J 6 bases, with 16 bases left between them. The CDR3 consists of 13 residues. Per germline, CDR1 SQVTM and CDR2 ANQGSEA. This CDR3 reads CSVAGQGPLEQYF. CDR3 sequence (DNA): TGCAGCGTTGCCGGGCAGGGGCCGCTCGAGCAGTACTTC.

This clonotype was counted a few times. CDR3 nucleotide sequence: TGTGCCAGCAGTCGTTCAGGGAAGTTAGAGACCCAGTACTTC. Encoded protein: CASSRSGKLETQYF. The chain recombines TRBV28 with TRBJ2-5, with a weak D call TRBD1 (5 bases). The CDR3 totals 14 residues. CDR1 and CDR2 (germline): MDHEN, SYDVKM. The V and J ends lost 5 bases and 4 bases respectively, with 14 bases between them. Drawing the rest from reference TRBV28 and TRBJ2-5, the complete variable domain is DVKVTQSSRYLVKRTGEKVFLECVQDMDHENMFWYRQDPGLGLRLIYFSYDVKMKEKGDIPEGYSVSREKKERFSLILESASTNQTSMYLCASSRSGKLETQYFGPGTRLLVL.

The chain has TRBV10-3 and TRBJ2-7; 7 bases line up with TRBD2. Germline-derived CDR1 and CDR2 are ENHRY and SYGVKD. The CDR3 is 14 residues long. Trimming cost V 1 base and J 3 bases; bases outside gene matches: 3. The CDR3 here is CAISELGGGYEQYF. The CDR3 region has the DNA TGTGCCATCAGTGAGTTGGGGGGGGGCTACGAGCAGTACTTC.

This clonotype was detected a few times. In nucleotides, the CDR3 is TGCAGCTCCCTGTGGGGGAATGAGCAGTTCTTC. It encodes CSSLWGNEQFF. The chain is built from TRBV29-1 and TRBJ2-5, with D possibly called TRBD1 or TRBD2 (5 bases each). The J call may be in error: the DNA end matches TRBJ2-1 better. The CDR3 extends over 11 amino acids. Germline V gene sequence: CDR1 SQVTM, CDR2 ANQGSEA.

The rearrangement uses TRBV20-1 and TRBJ2-2; no clear D gene. CDR1 is DFQATT, CDR2 SNEGSKA, per germline (reference sequence). V lost 0 bases, J lost 2 bases, and 13 bases lay in between. The CDR3 spans 16 residues. CDR3 sequence: CSARDLLGSNTGELFF. The CDR3 coding sequence is TGCAGTGCTAGAGATCTGCTAGGGTCTAACACCGGGGAGCTGTTTTTT.

This clonotype has more than one count but fewer than ten. The V and J genes are TRBV7-2 and TRBJ2-1, with D perhaps TRBD2 (6 bases). The CDR3 runs 13 residues. Germline loops: CDR1 SGHTA, CDR2 FQGNSA. The V gene lost 2 bases and the J gene lost 9 bases, with 11 bases spanning the gap. CDR3 amino acids: CASSLRLGVEQFF. CDR3 nucleotides: TGTGCCAGCAGCTTAAGACTAGGGGTTGAGCAGTTCTTC.

This clonotype was seen more than once but under ten times. V is TRBV3-1 and J is TRBJ1-5, with D possibly TRBD1 on 5 matching bases. This CDR3 is built from 13 residues. Germline V gene sequence: CDR1 LGHDT, CDR2 YNNKEL (reference sequence). Trimming cost V 1 base and J 11 bases, with 12 bases left between them. The CDR3 here is CASSQGTNWAQHF. In DNA form, the CDR3 reads TGTGCCAGCAGCCAAGGGACAAATTGGGCCCAGCATTTT.

J is TRBJ2-7 and V is TRBV6-5; no reliable D call. Germline-derived CDR1 and CDR2 are MNHEY and SVGAGI. CDR3 length: 13 amino acids. Trimming removed 5 bases at V and 2 bases at J, with 10 bases between. The CDR3 DNA follows: TGTGCCAGCAGTCGTTGGAGACCCTACGAGCAGTACTTC. Amino acids: CASSRWRPYEQYF.

Only a few counts were recorded for this clonotype. V is TRBV19 and J is TRBJ2-3; possible D gene TRBD2, 6 bases. Germline V gives CDR1 LNHDA, CDR2 SQIVND (reference sequence). The CDR3 covers 15 residues. V lost 2 bases, J lost 0 bases, and 9 bases lay in between. In DNA, the CDR3 is TGTGCCAGTAGTATACTAGCGCCGAGCACAGATACGCAGTATTTT. Protein sequence: CASSILAPSTDTQYF. Together with reference TRBV19 and TRBJ2-3, the CDR3 gives the full variable domain: DGGITQSPKYLFRKEGQNVTLSCEQNLNHDAMYWYRQDPGQGLRLIYYSQIVNDFQKGDIAEGYSVSREKKESFPLTVTSAQKNPTAFYLCASSILAPSTDTQYFGPGTRLTVL.

This clonotype has a handful of counts. The V call is TRBV10-3, the J call TRBJ2-1; no clear D gene. With 4 bases removed from V and 7 bases from J, the gap between germline ends came to 23 bases. CDR1 is ENHRY and CDR2 is SYGVKD in the germline V gene. The CDR3 extends over 17 amino acids. The DNA for the CDR3 is TGTGCCATCAGTGCACCCCGGACGCAGGTGGGGATGAATGAGCAGTTCTTC. Protein product: CAISAPRTQVGMNEQFF.

This clonotype has more than one count but fewer than ten. The chain uses TRBV5-1 and TRBJ2-1, with D possibly matching TRBD1 (5 bases). V was trimmed by 5 bases and J by 6 bases, leaving 15 bases between them. The CDR3 sequence is 14 residues long. The germline gives CDR1 SGHRS, CDR2 YFSETQ. The CDR3 sequence is CASRGADWRNEQFF. As DNA, the CDR3 is TGCGCCAGCAGAGGGGCAGATTGGCGCAATGAGCAGTTCTTC.

The rearrangement uses TRBV18 and TRBJ2-7; D is perhaps TRBD1 or TRBD2 (5 bases each). The germline CDR1 and CDR2 sequences are KGHSH and LQKENI. The CDR3 runs to 15 residues. Trimming cost V 8 bases and J 0 bases, with 17 bases left between them. This CDR3 is CASESAGTSSYEQYF. In DNA form, the CDR3 reads TGTGCCAGCGAATCGGCAGGGACGAGCTCCTACGAGCAGTACTTC.

This sequence joins TRBV20-1 and TRBJ2-5; tentative D call: TRBD2 (5 bases). Judging by the DNA end, TRBJ2-1 fits better; the J call may be wrong. CDR3 length equals 14 residues. Germline V gene data show CDR1 as DFQATT and CDR2 as SNEGSKA (reference sequence). The CDR3 here is CSASLGIGVNEQFF. Here the CDR3 DNA reads TGCAGTGCTAGCCTCGGGATTGGCGTGAATGAGCAGTTCTTC.

A single count supports this clonotype. V and J are TRBV27 and TRBJ2-2, with D possibly TRBD1 on 6 matching bases. The germline V gene has CDR1 MNHEY and CDR2 SMNVEV (reference sequence). The CDR3 covers 13 residues. Trimming took off 8 bases at V and 3 bases at J, with 10 bases between the two ends. CDR3 residues: CASWDTDTGELFF. The DNA for the CDR3 is TGTGCCAGCTGGGACACGGACACCGGGGAGCTGTTTTTT.

This clonotype was detected only a few times. The chain couples TRBV6-1 to TRBJ1-1; D not resolved. The V and J ends lost 2 bases and 0 bases respectively, with 4 bases between them. The V gene's germline CDR1 is MNHNS and CDR2 SASEGT. The CDR3 runs to 13 residues. In DNA, the CDR3 is TGTGCCAGCAGTGAATGGGTGAACACTGAAGCTTTCTTT. Its protein product is CASSEWVNTEAFF.

This clonotype was counted only a few times. This rearrangement joins TRBV20-1 to TRBJ1-6; D uncertain. Germline CDR1 DFQATT, CDR2 SNEGSKA (reference sequence). The V gene lost 5 bases and the J gene lost 4 bases, with 15 bases spanning the gap. This CDR3 is 15 amino acids long. In nucleotides, the CDR3 is TGCAGTGCTCGCCCGGCGCAGAAATATAATTCACCCCTCCACTTT. This translates into CSARPAQKYNSPLHF.

There are a few counts of this clonotype. V usage is TRBV4-3 and J usage is TRBJ1-4; D is ambiguous. The CDR3 spans 14 residues. In germline, CDR1 is LGHNA, CDR2 YSLEER. Trimming left V 4 bases short and J 3 bases short, with 9 bases between. CDR3 sequence: CASSPDTSNEKLFF. CDR3 in DNA: TGCGCCAGCAGCCCCGACACGTCTAATGAAAAACTGTTTTTT.

The rearrangement joins TRBV5-1 to TRBJ2-3; D call uncertain. Trimming removed 6 bases from V and 2 bases from J, with 22 bases in between. The CDR3 contains 17 residues. Germline V gives CDR1 SGHRS, CDR2 YFSETQ. The DNA of the CDR3 is TGCGCCAGCACCTCGCTCAGAACGGGTTCGCCCACAGATACGCAGTATTTT. The encoded protein is CASTSLRTGSPTDTQYF.

The chain combines TRBV2 with TRBJ2-5; 7 nucleotides match TRBD2. Judging by the DNA end, TRBJ2-7 fits better; the J call may be wrong. This CDR3 contains 14 residues. The germline V gene has CDR1 SNHLY and CDR2 FYNNEI. CDR3 sequence (DNA): TGTGCCAGCAGTGAGCAGGGAGGGTTCTACGAGCAGTACTTC. It translates to CASSEQGGFYEQYF.

The rearrangement joins TRBV5-1 to TRBJ1-4; 7 bases line up with TRBD1. The germline CDR1 and CDR2 sequences are SGHRS and YFSETQ. The trim removed 2 bases at V and 8 bases at J, leaving 9 bases unmatched. The CDR3 loop spans 15 amino acids. CDR3 residues: CASSFLSGGEEKLFF. For the CDR3, the DNA is TGCGCCAGCAGCTTTTTATCAGGGGGAGAAGAAAAACTGTTTTTT.

This clonotype has only a few counts. J is TRBJ2-4 and V is TRBV12-3 or TRBV12-4; 10 bases are a match to TRBD2. The CDR3 contains 19 residues. Unmatched junction bases numbered 11, after V lost 3 bases and J lost 0 bases. The CDR3 region is CASSLGASGGLLAKNIQYF. The DNA of the CDR3 is TGTGCCAGCAGTTTGGGCGCTAGCGGGGGACTACTAGCCAAAAACATTCAGTACTTC.

The rearrangement uses TRBV7-2 and TRBJ2-1; TRBD2 agrees at 8 bases. J gave up 7 bases and V 5 bases, and 10 bases lay outside the gene matches. The CDR3 sequence is 15 residues long. From germline, CDR1 is SGHTA and CDR2 FQGNSA. The CDR3 protein is CASSRTGGRWNEQFF. CDR3 nucleotide sequence: TGTGCCAGCAGCAGAACGGGGGGGCGTTGGAATGAGCAGTTCTTC.

The chain has TRBV20-1 and TRBJ2-4, with 8 nucleotides matching TRBD1. V was pared by 3 bases and J by 6 bases, with 7 bases of the junction left unmatched. Germline assignment: CDR1 DFQATT and CDR2 SNEGSKA (reference sequence). The CDR3 has 14 amino acids. The CDR3 spells CSARSDREGNIQYF. In DNA, the CDR3 is TGCAGTGCTAGGTCGGACAGGGAAGGAAACATTCAGTACTTC.

V usage is TRBV5-1 and J usage is TRBJ2-1, with D perhaps TRBD2 (6 bases). The ends were cut back, 0 bases at V and 0 bases at J, with 13 bases in the middle. The germline V gene encodes CDR1 SGHRS and CDR2 YFSETQ. The CDR3 is 17 residues long. CDR3 nucleotides: TGCGCCAGCAGCTTGGAATGGGGGGTGAGCTCCTACAATGAGCAGTTCTTC. Protein sequence: CASSLEWGVSSYNEQFF.

In this sample, this clonotype turned up a few times. This chain connects TRBV28 to TRBJ2-1; D ambiguous. This CDR3 spans 15 amino acids. The germline V gene encodes CDR1 MDHEN and CDR2 SYDVKM. Deletions cut 2 bases from V and 1 base from J, with 9 bases between. Written as DNA, the CDR3 is TGTGCCAGCAGTTTAGCGGCCAGATCCTACAATGAGCAGTTCTTC. Its translation: CASSLAARSYNEQFF.

This clonotype was seen only a few times. The chain employs TRBV11-1 and TRBJ2-1; 10 positions match TRBD2. The J segment lost 5 bases and the V segment lost 5 bases, leaving 6 bases of the junction unmatched. CDR1 SGHAT and CDR2 FQDESV come from the germline V gene (reference sequence). This CDR3 is 15 amino acids long. This CDR3 reads CASSIGLAENNEQFF. CDR3 nucleotides: TGTGCCAGCAGCATCGGACTAGCGGAGAACAATGAGCAGTTCTTC.

The chain combines TRBV4-1 with TRBJ1-1; D is uncertain. Germline loops: CDR1 MGHRA, CDR2 YSYEKL. The V end was cut by 1 base, the J end by 7 bases, with 10 bases between. The CDR3 is made up of 13 amino acids. The CDR3 loop reads CASSQGRRIEAFF. CDR3 DNA sequence: TGCGCCAGCAGCCAAGGTCGACGAATTGAAGCTTTCTTT.

The rearrangement uses TRBV9 and TRBJ2-1; TRBD1 matches 10 bases. The CDR3 extends over 16 amino acids. V dropped 2 bases and J dropped 4; count of bases not matched to a gene: 6. Germline CDR1 SGDLS, CDR2 YYNGEE. The CDR3 is CASSVTGTGVYNEQFF. Here the CDR3 DNA reads TGTGCCAGCAGCGTCACCGGGACAGGGGTTTACAATGAGCAGTTCTTC.

This clonotype was observed a few times. The chain joins TRBV19 to TRBJ2-1, with D possibly matching TRBD1 (6 bases). This CDR3 is 15 amino acids long. The V and J ends lost 3 bases and 2 bases respectively, with 11 bases between them. Germline-derived CDR1 and CDR2 are LNHDA and SQIVND (reference sequence). The CDR3 sequence is CASSMKGTTYNEQFF. In nucleotides, the CDR3 is TGTGCCAGTAGTATGAAGGGGACAACCTACAATGAGCAGTTCTTC.

The chain is built from TRBV7-2 and TRBJ2-5; either TRBD1 or TRBD2 may supply D (5 bases each). V was shortened by 6 bases and J by 2 bases, with 10 bases between the two germline ends. Germline V gene data show CDR1 as SGHTA and CDR2 as FQGNSA. The CDR3 consists of 13 residues. CDR3: CASRSREQETQYF. The CDR3 nucleotides are TGTGCCAGCAGGTCCAGGGAGCAAGAGACCCAGTACTTC.